This TCR beta chain was captured by sequencing in a study of cytomegalovirus exposure and HLA in healthy donors. The germline CDR1 and CDR2 sequences are SQVTM and ANQGSEA. The CDR3 covers 12 residues. V lost 6 bases, J lost 8 bases, and 9 bases stayed unmatched. Amplification used 60 Vbeta primers and 13 Jbeta primers. Data came from immunoSEQ multiplex PCR; TCRdb stores just in-frame clones and leaves some out. This table has 50,000 or so clones, around 85% appearing once. On this clone itself: No antigen is known for it.

Study observations and caveats: When analyzed later, a missense DCLRE1C variant was found to be linked to TCR beta V- and J-gene trimming. Other equally common chains were less clonally expanded than HLA-associated TCR beta chains, a later analysis showed.

This chain joins TRBV29-1 and TRBJ1-2; 7 bases match TRBD1. The specimen sequenced was PBMCs. This TCR was recovered from a boy younger than 18 in good health and CMV-seropositive. As DNA, the CDR3 is TGCAGCGTCCAACAGGGGCTGAAGGGCTACACCTTC. Residues: CSVQQGLKGYTF.